The 19 T cell receptor beta chains below all came from one sample that was sequenced in a study of brain T cells in children with intractable seizures. This table comes from immunoSEQ multiplex PCR, and its TCRdb copy is limited to in-frame clones, with some not included. In the table there are under 150,000 clones, 94% of which are singletons. This material consisted of peripheral blood, taken at surgery. These receptors all stem from a boy in the first two years of life with hemimegalencephaly and intractable seizures.

The rearrangement joins TRBV4-3 to TRBJ1-2; D may be TRBD1 (5 bases). Trimming cost V 3 bases and J 2 bases, with 13 bases left between them. The CDR3 totals 15 residues. Germline CDR1 reads LGHNA; CDR2 reads YSLEER. The CDR3 is CASSHRSGGNYGYTF. The CDR3, as DNA: TGCGCCAGCAGCCACAGGTCGGGGGGGAACTATGGCTACACCTTC.

The J gene is TRBJ1-1, the V gene TRBV20-1; no clear D gene. Trimming shortened V by 3 bases and J by 0 bases, and 11 bases separated the two germline ends. Per germline, CDR1 DFQATT and CDR2 SNEGSKA (reference sequence). This CDR3 comprises 14 residues. CDR3 nucleotides: TGCAGTGCTAGTCCCCGGGCGCTGAACACTGAAGCTTTCTTT. This translates into CSASPRALNTEAFF.

The chain uses TRBV18 and TRBJ2-7; D call uncertain. V dropped 4 bases and J dropped 5 bases, with 9 bases sitting between them. The V gene's germline CDR1 is KGHSH and CDR2 LQKENI. CDR3 length: 12 amino acids. In DNA, the CDR3 is TGTGCCAGCTCACTTCTTGGGGACGAGCAGTACTTC. Translated, it gives CASSLLGDEQYF.

CDR3 protein: CASRPGPFSYEQYF. The CDR3 DNA reads TGTGCCAGCAGACCGGGACCCTTCTCCTACGAGCAGTACTTC. The genes are TRBV27 and TRBJ2-7; D tentatively reads TRBD1 or TRBD2 (5 bases each). The V gene lost 6 bases and the J gene lost 0 bases, with 12 bases spanning the gap. The CDR3 covers 14 residues. CDR1 and CDR2 (germline): MNHEY, SMNVEV (reference sequence).

The chain has TRBV11-2 and TRBJ1-2; no clear D gene. The CDR3 totals 15 residues. V shed 4 bases and J shed 0 bases, with 12 bases lying between them. Germline V gives CDR1 SGHAT, CDR2 FQNNGV. CDR3 sequence (DNA): TGTGCCAGCAGCTCAGGACCTTCAGCTAACTATGGCTACACCTTC. Amino acids: CASSSGPSANYGYTF. Complete variable domain (other parts from reference TRBV11-2 and TRBJ1-2): EAGVAQSPRYKIIEKRQSVAFWCNPISGHATLYWYQQILGQGPKLLIQFQNNGVVDDSQLPKDRFSAERLKGVDSTLKIQPAKLEDSAVYLCASSSGPSANYGYTFGSGTRLTVV.

This chain links TRBV6-6 with TRBJ1-2; D gene ambiguous. V was clipped by 2 bases and J by 3 bases, with 7 bases between them. Germline V gene lookup returns CDR1 MNHNY and CDR2 SVGAGI (reference sequence). The CDR3 runs to 13 residues. CDR3 in amino acids: CASSYGLDYGYTF. As DNA, the CDR3 is TGTGCCAGCAGTTACGGGCTGGACTATGGCTACACCTTC.

V usage is TRBV5-6 and J usage is TRBJ1-1; D is ambiguous. This CDR3 comprises 14 residues. The germline CDR1 and CDR2 sequences are SGHDT and YYEEEE. V was trimmed by 0 bases and J by 5 bases, leaving 11 bases between them. In nucleotides, the CDR3 is TGTGCCAGCAGCTTGGCCCTGTGGGGTACTGAAGCTTTCTTT. Translating gives CASSLALWGTEAFF.

The rearrangement uses TRBV12-3 or TRBV12-4 and TRBJ1-1; unclear D gene. The V and J ends lost 5 bases and 4 bases respectively, with 5 bases between them. CDR3 length: 11 amino acids. The CDR3 DNA follows: TGTGCCAGCAGTACGGGCACTGAAGCTTTCTTT. Its protein product is CASSTGTEAFF.

CDR3 nucleotide sequence: TGTGCCAGCAGCGGGGCCCGGGGGGCAATTACCGGGGAGCTGTTTTTT. Translation: CASSGARGAITGELFF. This chain connects TRBV9 to TRBJ2-2; D may be TRBD2 (7 bases). Germline V gene data show CDR1 as SGDLS and CDR2 as YYNGEE. The CDR3 consists of 16 residues. V dropped 3 bases and J dropped 5 bases, with 17 bases sitting between them.

The V and J genes are TRBV18 and TRBJ1-3; maybe TRBD1 (5 bases). This CDR3 has 16 residues. The germline V gene has CDR1 KGHSH and CDR2 LQKENI. V was clipped by 2 bases and J by 11 bases, with 22 bases between them. The CDR3 loop reads CASSPEGRPQGLAIYF. CDR3 in DNA: TGTGCCAGCTCACCAGAAGGACGGCCCCAGGGTTTGGCCATATATTTT.

This rearrangement joins TRBV29-1 to TRBJ2-7, with 9 bases lining up with TRBD1. The CDR3 totals 15 residues. V shed 3 bases, J shed 3 bases, and the junction held 9 bases outside the gene matches. Germline CDR1 reads SQVTM; CDR2 reads ANQGSEA. The CDR3 loop reads CSVESRGQGNYEQYF. The CDR3 DNA reads TGCAGCGTTGAGAGCCGAGGACAGGGGAACTACGAGCAGTACTTC.

V and J are TRBV18 and TRBJ1-2; 10 bases line up with TRBD1. V lost 2 bases to trimming and J lost 1 base; unmatched junction nucleotides: 7. The CDR3 length is 17 residues. Per the germline V gene, CDR1 is KGHSH and CDR2 is LQKENI. CDR3 in amino acids: CASSPSRDRGINYGYTF. For the CDR3, the DNA is TGTGCCAGCTCACCATCGCGGGACAGGGGAATTAACTATGGCTACACCTTC.

This rearrangement joins TRBV19 to TRBJ1-5; 7 bases are shared with TRBD1. The trim removed 9 bases at V and 4 bases at J, leaving 6 bases unmatched. The CDR3 has 13 amino acids. CDR1 is LNHDA, CDR2 SQIVND, per germline (reference sequence). Here the CDR3 reads CASDRVGNQPQHF. For the CDR3, the DNA is TGTGCCAGCGACAGGGTCGGGAATCAGCCCCAGCATTTT.

This chain uses TRBV18 with TRBJ1-1; D may be TRBD1 (5 bases). Germline V CDR1 and CDR2: KGHSH, LQKENI. V was trimmed by 2 bases and J by 7 bases, leaving 14 bases between them. The CDR3 length is 14 residues. The CDR3 region has the DNA TGTGCCAGCTCACCAGTAGCCCGACAGTTTGAAGCTTTCTTT. Amino acids: CASSPVARQFEAFF.

Only one count was recorded for this clone. V is TRBV5-5 and J is TRBJ2-7; D is possibly TRBD2 (6 bases). Deletions cut 4 bases from V and 6 bases from J, with 20 bases between. The CDR3 contains 15 residues. Germline loops: CDR1 SGHKS, CDR2 YYEKEE (reference sequence). CDR3 sequence reads: CASSPRTFPGGEQYF. As DNA, the CDR3 is TGTGCCAGCAGCCCACGGACGTTTCCCGGGGGCGAGCAGTACTTC.

The chain uses TRBV5-1 and TRBJ2-2; D perhaps matches TRBD2 (6 bases). The germline CDR1 and CDR2 sequences are SGHRS and YFSETQ. The CDR3 covers 14 residues. Trimming stripped 0 bases from V and 7 bases from J, with 10 bases between. The CDR3 protein is CASSLAGSGGELFF. CDR3 nucleotides: TGCGCCAGCAGCTTGGCCGGGAGTGGCGGGGAGCTGTTTTTT.

V gene TRBV7-9 combines with J gene TRBJ2-7; 7 positions match TRBD1. CDR3 length: 15 residues. Germline V gene lookup returns CDR1 SEHNR and CDR2 FQNEAQ (reference sequence). V shed 5 bases and J 2 bases; nucleotides not matched to a gene: 9. The CDR3 coding sequence is TGTGCCAGCAGCCTCGCCACGGGACAGACCTACGAGCAGTACTTC. Encoded protein: CASSLATGQTYEQYF.

V and J are TRBV7-9 and TRBJ1-2, with 9 bases identical to TRBD1. J lost 6 bases, V lost 3 bases, and 5 bases had no gene match. The CDR3 loop spans 14 amino acids. The germline CDR1 and CDR2 sequences are SEHNR and FQNEAQ (reference sequence). CDR3 sequence: CASSLGQGRDGYTF. The CDR3 DNA reads as TGTGCCAGCAGCTTGGGACAGGGTCGGGATGGCTACACCTTC.

A single count supports this clone. The chain has TRBV11-2 and TRBJ2-1; unclear D gene. Germline assignment: CDR1 SGHAT and CDR2 FQNNGV. V was cut by 1 base and J by 4 bases, with 14 bases left in between. The CDR3 length is 16 residues. CDR3 loop: CASSLVGSVSYNEQFF. CDR3 nucleotides: TGTGCCAGCAGCTTAGTAGGGTCAGTCTCATACAATGAGCAGTTCTTC.